This T cell receptor (beta chain) was obtained from a study of blood T cell repertoires in COVID-19. This clone came up once. The protocol was immunoSEQ multiplex PCR, while the TCRdb copy is restricted to in-frame clones and leaves out a portion. Of some 250,000 clones listed, 88% were seen once; the top ten hold 0.95% to 1%. Deletions cut 7 bases from V and 0 bases from J, with 15 bases between. From germline, CDR1 is MNHEY and CDR2 SMNVEV (reference sequence). The CDR3 totals 15 residues. V gene TRBV27 combines with J gene TRBJ1-2; a weak D match, TRBD1 (5 bases). This receptor was taken from a woman aged 40 to 49 who had recovered from COVID-19. Sample: peripheral blood. The DNA of the CDR3 is TGTGCCAGCACCCCAGGGTGGGGATCTAACTATGGCTACACCTTC. This sequence encodes CASTPGWGSNYGYTF.